This T cell receptor (beta chain) was found in a study of blood T cell repertoires in COVID-19. On the study more broadly: PBMCs, B-cell-depleted T cells, or T cells were the source of the cDNA or gDNA that made up the material.

Libraries were prepared by immunoSEQ multiplex PCR; TCRdb keeps only in-frame clonotypes and omits some of them. The repertoire has about 110,000 clones, 60% to 80% of them found once; the top ten carry 15% to 20%. Material: peripheral blood. This receptor was obtained from a woman aged 80 or over with active or convalescent COVID-19.

CDR3 sequence reads: CASSLYRQETQYF. The CDR3 nucleotides read TGTGCCAGCAGCTTGTACCGTCAGGAGACCCAGTACTTC. This chain connects TRBV11-2 to TRBJ2-5; D is uncertain. The CDR3 totals 13 residues. Looked up from germline, CDR1 is SGHAT and CDR2 is FQNNGV. V was trimmed by 3 bases and J by 5 bases, leaving 10 bases between them.